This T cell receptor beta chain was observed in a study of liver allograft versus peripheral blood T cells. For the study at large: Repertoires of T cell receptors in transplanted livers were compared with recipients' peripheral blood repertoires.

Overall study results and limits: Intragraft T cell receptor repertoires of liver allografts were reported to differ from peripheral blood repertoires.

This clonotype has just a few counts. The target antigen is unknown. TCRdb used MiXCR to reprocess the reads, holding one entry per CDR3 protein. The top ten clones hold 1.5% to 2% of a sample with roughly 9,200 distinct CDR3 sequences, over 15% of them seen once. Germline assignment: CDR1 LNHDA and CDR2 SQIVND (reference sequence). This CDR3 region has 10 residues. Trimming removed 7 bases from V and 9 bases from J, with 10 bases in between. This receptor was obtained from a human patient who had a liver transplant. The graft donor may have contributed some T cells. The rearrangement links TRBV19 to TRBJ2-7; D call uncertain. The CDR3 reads CASKAVGQYF. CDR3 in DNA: TGTGCCAGTAAGGCGGTGGGGCAGTACTTC.